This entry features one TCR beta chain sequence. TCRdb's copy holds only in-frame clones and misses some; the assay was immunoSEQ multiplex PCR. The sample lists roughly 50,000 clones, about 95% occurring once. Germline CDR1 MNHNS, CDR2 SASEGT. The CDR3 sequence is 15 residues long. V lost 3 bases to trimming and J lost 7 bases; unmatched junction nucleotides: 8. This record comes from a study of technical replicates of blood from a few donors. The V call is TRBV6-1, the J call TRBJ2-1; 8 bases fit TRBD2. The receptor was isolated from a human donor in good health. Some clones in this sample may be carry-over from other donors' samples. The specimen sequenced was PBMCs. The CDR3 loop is CASSEGREARNEQFF. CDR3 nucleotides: TGTGCCAGCAGTGAGGGGCGGGAGGCGAGAAATGAGCAGTTCTTC.